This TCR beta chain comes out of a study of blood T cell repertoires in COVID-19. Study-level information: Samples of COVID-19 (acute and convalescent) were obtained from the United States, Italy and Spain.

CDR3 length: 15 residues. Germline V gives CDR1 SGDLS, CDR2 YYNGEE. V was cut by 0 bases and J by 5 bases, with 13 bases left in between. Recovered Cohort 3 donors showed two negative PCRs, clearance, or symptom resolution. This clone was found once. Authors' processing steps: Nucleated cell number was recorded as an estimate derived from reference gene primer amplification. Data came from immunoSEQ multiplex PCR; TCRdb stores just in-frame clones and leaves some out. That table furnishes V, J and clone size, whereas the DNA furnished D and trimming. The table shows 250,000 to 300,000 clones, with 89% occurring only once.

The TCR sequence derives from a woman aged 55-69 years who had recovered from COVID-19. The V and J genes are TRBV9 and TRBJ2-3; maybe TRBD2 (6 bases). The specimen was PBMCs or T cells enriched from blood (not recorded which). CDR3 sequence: CASSVGSSEQDTQYF. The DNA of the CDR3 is TGTGCCAGCAGCGTAGGTTCTAGCGAGCAAGATACGCAGTATTTT.